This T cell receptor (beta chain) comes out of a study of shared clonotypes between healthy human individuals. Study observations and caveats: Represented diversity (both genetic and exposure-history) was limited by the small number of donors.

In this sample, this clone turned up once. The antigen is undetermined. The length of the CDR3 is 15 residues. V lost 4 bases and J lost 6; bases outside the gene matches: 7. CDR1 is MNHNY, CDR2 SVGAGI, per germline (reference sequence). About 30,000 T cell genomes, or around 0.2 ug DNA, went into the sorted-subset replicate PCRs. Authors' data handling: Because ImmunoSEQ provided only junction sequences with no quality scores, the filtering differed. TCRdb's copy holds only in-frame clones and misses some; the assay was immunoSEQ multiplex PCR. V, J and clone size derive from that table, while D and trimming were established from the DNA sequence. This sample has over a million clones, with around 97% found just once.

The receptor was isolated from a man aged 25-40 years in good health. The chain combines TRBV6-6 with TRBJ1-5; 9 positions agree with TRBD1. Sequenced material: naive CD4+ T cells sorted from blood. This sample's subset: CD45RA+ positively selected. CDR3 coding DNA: TGTGCCAGCAGTTGGGGACAGGGAAGAACTCAGCCCCAGCATTTT. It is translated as CASSWGQGRTQPQHF.